This section outlines one T cell receptor beta chain sequence together with its context. No antigen is known for it. Here immunoSEQ multiplex PCR was the method, and the copy in TCRdb shows in-frame clones only, minus some. Of 120,000 to 150,000 clones in the sample, 85% to 90% are singletons; the top ten hold around 3.1%. The CDR3 spans 11 residues. The V and J ends lost 8 bases and 4 bases respectively, with 6 bases between them. In germline, CDR1 is SGHAT, CDR2 FQNNGV. This entry comes from a study of T cell responses to AZD1222 COVID-19 vaccine. Notes on the study in general: Mostly white British, mostly female donors; authors suggested clonal diversity may be underestimated. Targets within unmutated variant regions were reportedly found for nearly half of spike-specific TCRs. AZD1222 recipients seropositive at baseline numbered only six or seven.

This clonotype was sampled from an adult who received the AZD1222 COVID-19 vaccine. The genes are TRBV11-2 and TRBJ1-5; D not resolved. The sample in question was peripheral blood, obtained 28 days after the second AZD1222 dose. CDR3 amino acids: CASGYNQPQHF. Written as DNA, the CDR3 is TGTGCCAGCGGGTATAATCAGCCCCAGCATTTT.